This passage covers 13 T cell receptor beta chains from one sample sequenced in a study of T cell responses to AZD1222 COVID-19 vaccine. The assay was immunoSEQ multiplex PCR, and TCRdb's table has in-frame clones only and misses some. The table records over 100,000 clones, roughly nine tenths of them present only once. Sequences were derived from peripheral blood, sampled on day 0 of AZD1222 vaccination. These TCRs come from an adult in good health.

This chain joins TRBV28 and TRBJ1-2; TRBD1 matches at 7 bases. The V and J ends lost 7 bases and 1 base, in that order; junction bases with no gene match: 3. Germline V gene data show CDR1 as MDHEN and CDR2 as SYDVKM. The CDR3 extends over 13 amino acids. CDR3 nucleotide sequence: TGTGCCAGCAACGCAGGGGGTAACTATGGCTACACCTTC. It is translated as CASNAGGNYGYTF.

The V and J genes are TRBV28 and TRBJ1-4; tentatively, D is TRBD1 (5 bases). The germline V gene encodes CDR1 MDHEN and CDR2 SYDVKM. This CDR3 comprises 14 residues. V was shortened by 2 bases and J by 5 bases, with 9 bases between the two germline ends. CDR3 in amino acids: CASSLQGLNEKLFF. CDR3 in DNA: TGTGCCAGCAGTTTACAGGGCCTCAATGAAAAACTGTTTTTT.

In DNA form, the CDR3 reads TGTGCCAGCAGTGGGGACGGGACCAATCAGCCCCAGCATTTT. Residues: CASSGDGTNQPQHF. The rearrangement uses TRBV2 and TRBJ1-5; a weak D match, TRBD1 (5 bases). V lost 4 bases and J lost 3, with 10 bases in between. The germline V gene encodes CDR1 SNHLY and CDR2 FYNNEI. The CDR3 runs 14 residues.

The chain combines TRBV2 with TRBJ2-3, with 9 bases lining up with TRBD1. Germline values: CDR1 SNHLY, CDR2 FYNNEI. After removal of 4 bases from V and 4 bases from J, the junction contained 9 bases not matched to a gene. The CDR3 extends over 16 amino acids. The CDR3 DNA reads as TGTGCCAGCAGTGGAGGGACAGGGAAGTCCGCAGATACGCAGTATTTT. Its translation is CASSGGTGKSADTQYF.

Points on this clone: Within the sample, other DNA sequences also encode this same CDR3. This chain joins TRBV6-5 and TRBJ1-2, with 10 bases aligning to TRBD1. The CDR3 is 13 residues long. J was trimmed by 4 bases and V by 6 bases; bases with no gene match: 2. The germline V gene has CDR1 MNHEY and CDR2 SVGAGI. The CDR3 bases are TGTGCCAGCAGCCGGACAGGGGGCTATGGCTACACCTTC. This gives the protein CASSRTGGYGYTF.

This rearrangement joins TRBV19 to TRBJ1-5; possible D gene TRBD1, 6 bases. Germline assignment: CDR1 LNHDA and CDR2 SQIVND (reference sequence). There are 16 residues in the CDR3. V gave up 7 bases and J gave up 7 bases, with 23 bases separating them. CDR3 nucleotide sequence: TGTGCCAGTACCGATTTGGGGGGGCTGGTTGAGCAGCCCCAGCATTTT. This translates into CASTDLGGLVEQPQHF.

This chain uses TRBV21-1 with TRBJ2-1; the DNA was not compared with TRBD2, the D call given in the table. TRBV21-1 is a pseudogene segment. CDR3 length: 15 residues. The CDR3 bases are TGTGCCAGACAGAGTAGCGGGAGGGCCCTGGATGAGCAGTTCTTC. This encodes CARQSSGRALDEQFF.

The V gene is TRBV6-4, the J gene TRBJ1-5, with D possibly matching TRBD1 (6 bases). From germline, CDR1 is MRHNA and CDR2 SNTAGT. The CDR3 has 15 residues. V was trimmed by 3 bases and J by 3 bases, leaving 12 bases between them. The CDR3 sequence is CASSEKGGDNQPQHF. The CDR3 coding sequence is TGTGCCAGCAGTGAAAAAGGGGGAGACAATCAGCCCCAGCATTTT.

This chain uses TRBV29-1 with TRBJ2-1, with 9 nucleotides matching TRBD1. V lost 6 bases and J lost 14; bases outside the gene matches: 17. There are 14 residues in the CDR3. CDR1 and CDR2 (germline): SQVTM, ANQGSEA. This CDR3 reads CSVRGSVQQGAEFF. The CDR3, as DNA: TGCAGCGTGCGAGGCTCCGTTCAACAGGGGGCCGAGTTCTTC.

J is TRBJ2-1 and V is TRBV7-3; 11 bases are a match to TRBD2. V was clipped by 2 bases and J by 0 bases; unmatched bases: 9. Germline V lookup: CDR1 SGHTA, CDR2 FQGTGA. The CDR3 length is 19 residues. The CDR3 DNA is TGTGCCAGCAGCTTAGTAGCGGGAGGGAACTGGGCCTCCTACAATGAGCAGTTCTTC. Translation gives CASSLVAGGNWASYNEQFF.

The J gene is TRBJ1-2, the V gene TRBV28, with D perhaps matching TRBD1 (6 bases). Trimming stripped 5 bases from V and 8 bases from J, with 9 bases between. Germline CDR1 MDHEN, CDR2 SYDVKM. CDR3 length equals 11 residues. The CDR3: CASSQRGGYTF. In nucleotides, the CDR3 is TGTGCCAGCAGTCAGAGGGGGGGCTACACCTTC.

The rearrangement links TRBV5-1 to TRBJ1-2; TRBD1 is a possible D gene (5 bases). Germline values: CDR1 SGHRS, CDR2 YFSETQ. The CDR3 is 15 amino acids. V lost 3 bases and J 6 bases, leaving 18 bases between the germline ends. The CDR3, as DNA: TGCGCCAGCAGCTCGACAGTTTCCCCTTCGAATGGCTACACCTTC. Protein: CASSSTVSPSNGYTF.

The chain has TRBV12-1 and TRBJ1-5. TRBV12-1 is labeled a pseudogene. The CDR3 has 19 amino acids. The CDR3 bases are TGTGCCAGCAGCCAGCACCGACGGACCATACTCGCTAGCAATCAGCCCCAGCATTTT. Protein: CASSQHRRTILASNQPQHF.